The 20 T cell receptor beta chains below come from one sample, sequenced in a study of cytomegalovirus exposure and HLA in healthy donors. In the PCR, 60 Vbeta and 13 Jbeta primers were used. Using immunoSEQ multiplex PCR, the repertoire was profiled, and TCRdb retains in-frame clones only, with some absent. The sample comprises about 110,000 clones, approximately 79% of which are singletons, and 3.1% rests with the top ten. Sequenced sample: PBMCs. The receptors come from a woman aged 40 to 50 in good health and CMV-seronegative.

V and J are TRBV27 and TRBJ1-2; D possibly corresponds to TRBD1 (6 bases). Germline-derived CDR1 and CDR2 are MNHEY and SMNVEV (reference sequence). This CDR3 contains 13 residues. V dropped 2 bases and J dropped 8 bases, with 12 bases sitting between them. For the CDR3, the DNA is TGTGCCAGCAGTTTAATGGGGGCGCGGGGCTACACCTTC. This translates into CASSLMGARGYTF.

This clone has a single count. CDR3 sequence reads: CASKSGRAGTGELFF. CDR3 nucleotide sequence: TGTGCCAGTAAGAGCGGGAGGGCCGGCACCGGGGAGCTGTTTTTT. The V gene is TRBV19, the J gene TRBJ2-2; 10 positions agree with TRBD2. This CDR3 is 15 amino acids long. Germline CDR1 is LNHDA and CDR2 is SQIVND (reference sequence). The V segment lost 7 bases and the J segment 4 bases; nucleotides outside the gene matches: 6.

The chain has TRBV5-1 and TRBJ2-4; 7 bases line up with TRBD1. The trim removed 0 bases at V and 7 bases at J, leaving 13 bases unmatched. This CDR3 is 17 amino acids long. The V gene's germline CDR1 is SGHRS and CDR2 YFSETQ. The CDR3: CASSLGSSRGGANIQYF. CDR3 bases: TGCGCCAGCAGCTTGGGATCTTCTAGAGGGGGCGCGAACATTCAGTACTTC.

V and J are TRBV7-2 and TRBJ1-5, with D possibly being TRBD1 (5 bases). Trimming stripped 5 bases from V and 7 bases from J, with 12 bases between. The CDR3 has 13 amino acids. The V gene's germline CDR1 is SGHTA and CDR2 FQGNSA. In DNA, the CDR3 is TGTGCCAGCAGCCGGGGGGTTGGACAGCCCCAGCATTTT. Translated: CASSRGVGQPQHF. The complete variable domain, with remaining parts taken from reference TRBV7-2 and TRBJ1-5, reads GAGVSQSPSNKVTEKGKDVELRCDPISGHTALYWYRQSLGQGLEFLIYFQGNSAPDKSGLPSDRFSAERTGGSVSTLTIQRTQQEDSAVYLCASSRGVGQPQHFGDGTRLSIL.

The gene calls are TRBV7-2 and TRBJ2-3; D unresolved. This CDR3 is built from 13 residues. Trimming left V 3 bases short and J 0 bases short, with 4 bases between. Germline V gives CDR1 SGHTA, CDR2 FQGNSA. The CDR3 loop reads CASSFPSTDTQYF. The CDR3 DNA is TGTGCCAGCAGCTTTCCTAGCACAGATACGCAGTATTTT.

The DNA for the CDR3 is TGTGCCACCACCACAGGGAACGCCGCCCAAGAGACCCAGTACTTC. Translation gives CATTTGNAAQETQYF. The chain carries TRBV19 and TRBJ2-5; D may be TRBD1 (6 bases). Trimming pared 10 bases from V and 1 base from J, leaving 19 bases between. Germline CDR1 LNHDA, CDR2 SQIVND (reference sequence). The CDR3 has 15 amino acids.

J is TRBJ1-6 and V is TRBV7-9, with D unresolved. The CDR3 runs 14 residues. CDR1 SEHNR and CDR2 FQNEAQ come from the germline V gene (reference sequence). Trimming took off 4 bases at V and 7 bases at J, with 11 bases between the two ends. CDR3 region: CASSSVQPNSPLHF. CDR3 sequence (DNA): TGTGCCAGCAGCTCAGTCCAACCGAATTCACCCCTCCACTTT.

The chain uses TRBV9 and TRBJ2-3; TRBD2 is a possible D gene (5 bases). This CDR3 comprises 18 residues. The germline gives CDR1 SGDLS, CDR2 YYNGEE. The ends were cut back, 0 bases at V and 2 bases at J, with 19 bases in the middle. The DNA for the CDR3 is TGTGCCAGCAGCGTAGCTACGGGAATTAGCGAGGTCACAGATACGCAGTATTTT. It codes for CASSVATGISEVTDTQYF.

This sequence joins TRBV19 and TRBJ1-2; weak D call: TRBD1 (5 bases). CDR1 is LNHDA, CDR2 SQIVND, per germline (reference sequence). The ends were cut back, 5 bases at V and 4 bases at J, with 23 bases in the middle. CDR3 length: 17 amino acids. In nucleotides, the CDR3 is TGTGCCAGTAGTCGATCAGGGAATAATCTCCTTAGCTATGGCTACACCTTC. Amino acid sequence: CASSRSGNNLLSYGYTF.

A note on this clone: A read error may produce the germline difference seen at one junction end. Here the CDR3 reads CSSRQVTYGYTF. The CDR3 DNA is TGTTCCAGCAGGCAGGTGACCTATGGCTACACCTTC. The rearrangement links TRBV7-9 to TRBJ1-2; no clear D gene. CDR1 is SEHNR, CDR2 FQNEAQ, per germline (reference sequence). The CDR3 is 12 amino acids.

The V gene is TRBV7-9, the J gene TRBJ1-1, with 8 bases that match TRBD1. The CDR3 totals 14 residues. J was trimmed by 4 bases and V by 2 bases; bases with no gene match: 3. Germline V gene lookup returns CDR1 SEHNR and CDR2 FQNEAQ (reference sequence). Written as DNA, the CDR3 is TGTGCCAGCAGCTTACAGGGGGCGCCCACTGAAGCTTTCTTT. This sequence encodes CASSLQGAPTEAFF.

As DNA, the CDR3 is TGTGCCAGCTCACCTCTTGACAGCCTCGAAAACATTCAGTACTTC. Encoded protein: CASSPLDSLENIQYF. The J gene is TRBJ2-4, the V gene TRBV18; TRBD1 is a possible D gene (5 bases). CDR1 and CDR2 from the germline V gene are KGHSH and LQKENI. The CDR3 extends over 15 amino acids. The V and J ends lost 3 bases and 5 bases respectively, with 14 bases between them.

The gene calls are TRBV2 and TRBJ1-4, with TRBD1 matching 8 bases. V shed 8 bases, J shed 0 bases, and the junction held 2 bases outside the gene matches. Germline CDR1 reads SNHLY; CDR2 reads FYNNEI. The CDR3 is made up of 14 amino acids. This CDR3 reads CASRQGTTNEKLFF. The CDR3 region has the DNA TGTGCCAGCCGACAGGGGACAACTAATGAAAAACTGTTTTTT.

The chain employs TRBV28 and TRBJ1-4; TRBD1 is a possible D gene (5 bases). This CDR3 is built from 14 residues. V dropped 7 bases and J dropped 4 bases, with 13 bases sitting between them. CDR1 MDHEN and CDR2 SYDVKM come from the germline V gene. The CDR3 sequence is CASKRREINEKLFF. CDR3 DNA: TGTGCCAGCAAGCGCAGGGAAATTAATGAAAAACTGTTTTTT. The whole variable domain, remainder taken from reference TRBV28 and TRBJ1-4, is DVKVTQSSRYLVKRTGEKVFLECVQDMDHENMFWYRQDPGLGLRLIYFSYDVKMKEKGDIPEGYSVSREKKERFSLILESASTNQTSMYLCASKRREINEKLFFGSGTQLSVL.

The rearrangement uses TRBV6-5 and TRBJ2-5, with TRBD1 matching over 9 bases. V lost 2 bases to trimming and J lost 4 bases; unmatched junction nucleotides: 8. Germline CDR1 MNHEY, CDR2 SVGAGI. The CDR3 loop spans 16 amino acids. CDR3 region: CASSYIQGATGETQYF. CDR3 in DNA: TGTGCCAGCAGTTACATACAGGGGGCGACAGGAGAGACCCAGTACTTC.

The chain couples TRBV18 to TRBJ2-7; 9 bases fit TRBD2. Germline CDR1 and CDR2: KGHSH and LQKENI. The CDR3 runs to 14 residues. After removal of 3 bases from V and 7 bases from J, the junction contained 7 bases not matched to a gene. The DNA for the CDR3 is TGTGCCAGCTCACCTTCGGCTAGCGGGAATGAGCAGTACTTC. Amino acids: CASSPSASGNEQYF.

The V call is TRBV7-9, the J call TRBJ2-1; 7 bases match TRBD2. Germline loops: CDR1 SEHNR, CDR2 FQNEAQ (reference sequence). This CDR3 is built from 16 residues. J lost 3 bases, V lost 5 bases, and 10 bases had no gene match. This CDR3 reads CASSPRGSRNYNEQFF. DNA for the CDR3: TGTGCCAGCAGCCCCCGCGGGAGTCGAAACTACAATGAGCAGTTCTTC.

The chain has TRBV19 and TRBJ2-5; D might be TRBD2 (5 bases). The germline CDR1 and CDR2 sequences are LNHDA and SQIVND (reference sequence). The CDR3 has 15 residues. Trimming pared 4 bases from V and 4 bases from J, leaving 16 bases between. The CDR3 spells CASSNDLEDGETQYF. In DNA form, the CDR3 reads TGTGCCAGTAGTAATGATCTGGAGGATGGAGAGACCCAGTACTTC.

This clone was seen more than once but under ten times. V is TRBV7-9 and J is TRBJ2-7; perhaps TRBD1 as D (6 bases). The CDR3 extends over 14 amino acids. Trimming pared 5 bases from V and 7 bases from J, leaving 18 bases between. The germline gives CDR1 SEHNR, CDR2 FQNEAQ (reference sequence). CDR3 sequence reads: CASSLTGILGEQYF. DNA of the CDR3: TGTGCCAGCAGCCTAACAGGGATCTTGGGTGAGCAGTACTTC.

This chain connects TRBV9 to TRBJ1-3; D may be TRBD1 (5 bases). The CDR3 extends over 15 amino acids. CDR1 and CDR2 (germline): SGDLS, YYNGEE. V was pared by 0 bases and J by 3 bases, with 10 bases between. For the CDR3, the DNA is TGTGCCAGCAGCGTAGAGGGGCAGCGTGGAAACACCATATATTTT. The encoded protein is CASSVEGQRGNTIYF.